Shown below are 8 T cell receptor beta chains from a single sample sequenced in a study of cytomegalovirus exposure and HLA in healthy donors. Vbeta (60) and Jbeta (13) primers were used in the PCR. The data were produced by immunoSEQ multiplex PCR, yet TCRdb's version contains in-frame clones alone and is incomplete. This table has 40,000 or so clones, around 68% appearing once. Input material: PBMCs. The source is a man between 35 and 55 years old in good health and CMV-seronegative.

This rearrangement joins TRBV7-2 to TRBJ2-7; D remains unclear. The CDR3 has 12 residues. Germline values: CDR1 SGHTA, CDR2 FQGNSA. V was cut by 5 bases and J by 3 bases, with 8 bases left in between. The CDR3 loop is CASSPGGYEQYF. DNA for the CDR3: TGTGCCAGCAGCCCCGGTGGCTACGAGCAGTACTTC.

The V and J genes are TRBV6-5 and TRBJ2-2, with a tentative D call TRBD1 (6 bases). The germline CDR1 and CDR2 sequences are MNHEY and SVGAGI. The V end lost 6 bases, the J end lost 2 bases, and 7 bases lay between the germline ends. This CDR3 is 13 amino acids long. CDR3 sequence: CASRGANTGELFF. CDR3 coding DNA: TGTGCCAGCAGGGGGGCAAACACCGGGGAGCTGTTTTTT.

The chain is built from TRBV4-3 and TRBJ1-4, with D possibly being TRBD1 (5 bases). The CDR3 totals 15 residues. CDR1 is LGHNA, CDR2 YSLEER, per germline. Trimming shortened V by 1 base and J by 8 bases, and 14 bases separated the two germline ends. CDR3 DNA: TGCGCCAGCAGCCAAGGTGGAGGAGGGGCCGAAAAACTGTTTTTT. Amino acids: CASSQGGGGAEKLFF.

This clone occurred a few times. V gene TRBV19 combines with J gene TRBJ2-4, with D unresolved. The CDR3 is 13 residues long. Looked up from germline, CDR1 is LNHDA and CDR2 is SQIVND (reference sequence). V was pared by 1 base and J by 7 bases, with 8 bases between. CDR3 nucleotides: TGTGCCAGTAGTATAGGCACGAGTAACATTCAGTACTTC. It translates to CASSIGTSNIQYF.

V and J are TRBV28 and TRBJ2-1; 7 positions agree with TRBD1. Trimming cost V 3 bases and J 12 bases; bases outside gene matches: 17. This CDR3 is 16 amino acids long. Germline CDR1 MDHEN, CDR2 SYDVKM. CDR3 loop: CASSFGTVPLHKGQFF. For the CDR3, the DNA is TGTGCCAGCAGTTTCGGGACAGTTCCTTTGCACAAGGGGCAGTTCTTC.

The chain recombines TRBV7-6 with TRBJ2-1; 10 bases are a match to TRBD2. This CDR3 is built from 16 residues. The V gene end was trimmed by 2 bases and the J gene end by 7 bases; junction bases not matched to a gene: 8. Germline-derived CDR1 and CDR2 are SGHVS and FNYEAQ. CDR3 amino acids: CASSLTSGVNGNEQFF. CDR3 in DNA: TGTGCCAGCAGCTTAACTAGCGGGGTGAATGGAAATGAGCAGTTCTTC.

V usage is TRBV7-8 and J usage is TRBJ1-1; D is possibly TRBD1 (5 bases). Germline lookup yields CDR1 SGHVS and CDR2 FQNEAQ. CDR3 length equals 14 residues. V gave up 1 base and J gave up 1 base, with 7 bases separating them. CDR3 DNA: TGTGCCAGCAGCTTAGTGACAGAGAACACTGAAGCTTTCTTT. Its translation is CASSLVTENTEAFF.

This clone showed up just once. The V and J genes are TRBV1 and TRBJ2-1; TRBD2 is the table's D call and was not checked against the DNA. TRBV1 represents a pseudogene. The CDR3 totals 17 residues. The CDR3: CTSSQLKGLAGRNEQFF. CDR3 sequence (DNA): TGCACCAGCAGCCAACTCAAGGGACTAGCGGGGAGGAATGAGCAGTTCTTC.